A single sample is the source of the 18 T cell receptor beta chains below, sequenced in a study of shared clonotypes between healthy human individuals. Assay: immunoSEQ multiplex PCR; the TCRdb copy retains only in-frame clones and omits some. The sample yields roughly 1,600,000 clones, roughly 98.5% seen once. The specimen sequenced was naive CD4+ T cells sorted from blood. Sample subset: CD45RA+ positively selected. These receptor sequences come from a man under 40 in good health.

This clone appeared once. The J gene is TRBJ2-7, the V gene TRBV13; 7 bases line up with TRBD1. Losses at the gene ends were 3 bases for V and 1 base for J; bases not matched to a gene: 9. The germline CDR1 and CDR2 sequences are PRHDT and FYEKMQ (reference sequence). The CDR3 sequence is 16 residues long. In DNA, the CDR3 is TGTGCCAGCAGCTTTAACAGGGGACGTCCATCCTACGAGCAGTACTTC. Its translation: CASSFNRGRPSYEQYF.

This CDR3 is CASSDPTSSYEQYF. The DNA of the CDR3 is TGTGCCAGCTCTGACCCTACAAGCTCCTACGAGCAGTACTTC. This chain links TRBV11-2 with TRBJ2-7; D is unresolved. This CDR3 is built from 14 residues. Germline loops: CDR1 SGHAT, CDR2 FQNNGV. Deletions cut 8 bases from V and 0 bases from J, with 14 bases between.

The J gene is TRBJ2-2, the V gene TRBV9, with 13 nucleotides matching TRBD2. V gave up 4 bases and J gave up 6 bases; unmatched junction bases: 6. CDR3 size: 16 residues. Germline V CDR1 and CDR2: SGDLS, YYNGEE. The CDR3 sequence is CASSLRLAGGPGELFF. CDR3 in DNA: TGTGCCAGCAGCTTGCGACTAGCGGGAGGTCCCGGGGAGCTGTTTTTT.

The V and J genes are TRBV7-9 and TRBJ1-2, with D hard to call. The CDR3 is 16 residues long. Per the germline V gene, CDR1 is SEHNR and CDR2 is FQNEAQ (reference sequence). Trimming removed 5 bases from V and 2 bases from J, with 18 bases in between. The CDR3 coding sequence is TGTGCCAGCAGCCCACCCCCATCAACTCTCAACTATGGCTACACCTTC. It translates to CASSPPPSTLNYGYTF.

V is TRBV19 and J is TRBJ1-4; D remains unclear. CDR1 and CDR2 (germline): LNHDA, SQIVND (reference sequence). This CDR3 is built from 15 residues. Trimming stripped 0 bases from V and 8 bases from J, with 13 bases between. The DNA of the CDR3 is TGTGCCAGTAGTATAGATCGGACCGGGCGAGAAAAACTGTTTTTT. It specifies CASSIDRTGREKLFF.

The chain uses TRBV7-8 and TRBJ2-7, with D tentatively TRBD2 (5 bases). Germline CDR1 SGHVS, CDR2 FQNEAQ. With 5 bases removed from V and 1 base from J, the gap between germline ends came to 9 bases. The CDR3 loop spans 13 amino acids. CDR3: CASSMRVSYEQYF. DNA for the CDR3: TGTGCCAGCAGCATGAGGGTTTCCTACGAGCAGTACTTC.

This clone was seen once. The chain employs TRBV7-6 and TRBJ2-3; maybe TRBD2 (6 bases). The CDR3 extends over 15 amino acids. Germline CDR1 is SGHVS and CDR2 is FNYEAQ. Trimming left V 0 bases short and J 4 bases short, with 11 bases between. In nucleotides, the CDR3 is TGTGCCAGCAGCTTAGCTCCGGGAGCGGCAGATACGCAGTATTTT. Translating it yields CASSLAPGAADTQYF.

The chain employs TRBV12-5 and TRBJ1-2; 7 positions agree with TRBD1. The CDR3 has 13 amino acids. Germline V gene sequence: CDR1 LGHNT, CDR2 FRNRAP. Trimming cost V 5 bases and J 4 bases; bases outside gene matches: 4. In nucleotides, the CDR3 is TGTGCTAGTGGTCTCACAGGGGTCTATGGCTACACCTTC. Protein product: CASGLTGVYGYTF.

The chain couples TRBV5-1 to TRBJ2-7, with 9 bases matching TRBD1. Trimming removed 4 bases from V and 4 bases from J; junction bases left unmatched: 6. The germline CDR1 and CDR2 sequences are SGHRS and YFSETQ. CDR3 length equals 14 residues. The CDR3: CASSPRDRVYEQYF. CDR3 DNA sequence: TGCGCCAGCAGCCCCCGGGACAGGGTATACGAGCAGTACTTC.

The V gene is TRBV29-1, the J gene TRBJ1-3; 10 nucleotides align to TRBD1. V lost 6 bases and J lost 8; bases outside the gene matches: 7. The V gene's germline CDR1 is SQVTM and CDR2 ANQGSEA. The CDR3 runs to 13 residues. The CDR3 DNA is TGCAGCGTCTGGACAGGGGGGATGGACACCATATATTTT. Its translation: CSVWTGGMDTIYF.

The CDR3 DNA reads as TGTGCCAGCTCAAAACCGGGACTAGCGGGAGGTCACACCGGGGAGCTGTTTTTT. As protein: CASSKPGLAGGHTGELFF. The chain uses TRBV18 and TRBJ2-2; 15 bases agree with TRBD2. Germline V gene lookup returns CDR1 KGHSH and CDR2 LQKENI. CDR3 length equals 18 residues. The V and J ends lost 5 bases and 3 bases, in that order; junction bases with no gene match: 7.

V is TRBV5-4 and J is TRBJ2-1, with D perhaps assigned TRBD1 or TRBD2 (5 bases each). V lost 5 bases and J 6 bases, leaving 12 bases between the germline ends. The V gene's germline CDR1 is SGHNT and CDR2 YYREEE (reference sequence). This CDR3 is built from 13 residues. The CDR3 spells CASSQTAVNEQFF. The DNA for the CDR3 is TGTGCCAGCAGTCAGACAGCGGTCAATGAGCAGTTCTTC. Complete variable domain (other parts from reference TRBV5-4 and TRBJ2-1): ETGVTQSPTHLIKTRGQQVTLRCSSQSGHNTVSWYQQALGQGPQFIFQYYREEENGRGNFPPRFSGLQFPNYSSELNVNALELDDSALYLCASSQTAVNEQFFGPGTRLTVL.

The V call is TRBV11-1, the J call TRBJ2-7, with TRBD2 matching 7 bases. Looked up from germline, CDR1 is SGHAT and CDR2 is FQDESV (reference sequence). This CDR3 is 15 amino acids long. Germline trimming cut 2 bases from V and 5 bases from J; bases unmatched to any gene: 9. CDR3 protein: CASSLSEWGGNEQYF. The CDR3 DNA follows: TGTGCCAGCAGCTTATCCGAGTGGGGGGGTAACGAGCAGTACTTC.

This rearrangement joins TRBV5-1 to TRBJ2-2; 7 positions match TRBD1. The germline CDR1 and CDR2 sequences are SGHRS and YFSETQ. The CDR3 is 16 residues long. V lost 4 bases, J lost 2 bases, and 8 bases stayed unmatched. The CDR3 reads CASSRQGSPNTGELFF. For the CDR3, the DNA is TGCGCCAGCAGCCGACAGGGTTCCCCCAACACCGGGGAGCTGTTTTTT.

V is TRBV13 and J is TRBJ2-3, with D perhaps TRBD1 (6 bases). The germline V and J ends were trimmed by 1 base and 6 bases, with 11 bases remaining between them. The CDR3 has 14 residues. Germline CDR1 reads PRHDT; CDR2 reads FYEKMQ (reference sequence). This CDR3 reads CASSLVTGPDTQYF. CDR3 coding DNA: TGTGCCAGCAGCTTAGTTACAGGGCCGGATACGCAGTATTTT.

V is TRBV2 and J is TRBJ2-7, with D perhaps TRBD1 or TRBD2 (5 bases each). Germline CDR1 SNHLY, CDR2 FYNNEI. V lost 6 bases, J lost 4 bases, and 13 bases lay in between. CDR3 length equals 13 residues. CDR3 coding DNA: TGTGCCAGCAGAACGACCGGGACGTACGAGCAGTACTTC. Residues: CASRTTGTYEQYF.

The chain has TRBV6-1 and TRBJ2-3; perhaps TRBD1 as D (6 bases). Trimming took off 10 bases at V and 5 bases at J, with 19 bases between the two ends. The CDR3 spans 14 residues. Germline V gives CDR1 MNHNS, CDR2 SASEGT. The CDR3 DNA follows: TGTGCCACTCTAGGGGGTTTGGCCGGAGATACGCAGTATTTT. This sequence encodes CATLGGLAGDTQYF.

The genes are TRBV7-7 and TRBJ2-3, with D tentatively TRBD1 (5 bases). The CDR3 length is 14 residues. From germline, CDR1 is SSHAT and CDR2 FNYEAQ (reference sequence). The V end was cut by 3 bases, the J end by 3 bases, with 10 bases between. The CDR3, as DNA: TGTGCCAGCAGCTTCGGCAGGGAAACAGATACGCAGTATTTT. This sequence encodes CASSFGRETDTQYF. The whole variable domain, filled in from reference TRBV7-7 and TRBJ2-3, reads GAGVSQSPRYKVTKRGQDVTLRCDPISSHATLYWYQQALGQGPEFLTYFNYEAQPDKSGLPSDRFSAERPEGSISTLTIQRTEQRDSAMYRCASSFGRETDTQYFGPGTRLTVL.